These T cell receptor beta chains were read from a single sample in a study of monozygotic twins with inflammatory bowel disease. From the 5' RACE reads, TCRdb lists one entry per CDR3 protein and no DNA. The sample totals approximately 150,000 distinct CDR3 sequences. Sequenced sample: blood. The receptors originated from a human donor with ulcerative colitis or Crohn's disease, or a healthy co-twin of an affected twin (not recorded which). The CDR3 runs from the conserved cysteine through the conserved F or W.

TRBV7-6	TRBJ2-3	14	CASSKGQPTDTQYF
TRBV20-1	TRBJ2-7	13	CSAESGGAYEQYF
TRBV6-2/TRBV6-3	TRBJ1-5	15	CASSYSRQNNQPQHF
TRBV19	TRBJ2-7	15	CASSIAGDREYEQYF
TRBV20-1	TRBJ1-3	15	CSAKGGWLGGNTIYF
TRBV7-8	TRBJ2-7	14	CASSSGTQPYEQYF
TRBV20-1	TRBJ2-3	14	CSAERDSGTDTQYF
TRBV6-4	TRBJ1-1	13	CASRGQMNTEAFF
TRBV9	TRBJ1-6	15	CASSVNRDADSPLHF
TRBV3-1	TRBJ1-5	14	CASSENRAIQPQHF
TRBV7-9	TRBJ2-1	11	CASSSGPSEFF
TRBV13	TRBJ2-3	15	CASSLGGGTGDTQYF
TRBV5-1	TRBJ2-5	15	CASGTTGTGVETQYF
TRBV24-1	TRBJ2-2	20	CATSDTTGTSGITNTGELFF
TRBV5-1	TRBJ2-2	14	CASSLFLNTGELFF
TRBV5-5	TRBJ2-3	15	CASSLALASTDTQYF
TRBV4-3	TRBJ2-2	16	CASSQVAGVYTGELFF
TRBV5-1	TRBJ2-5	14	CASSLGADQETQYF
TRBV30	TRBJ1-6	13	CARSRDLGSPLHF
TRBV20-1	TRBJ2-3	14	CSADTSASTDTQYF
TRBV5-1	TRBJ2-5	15	CASSRGTGLGQTQYF
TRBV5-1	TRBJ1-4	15	CASSSQGAANEKLSF
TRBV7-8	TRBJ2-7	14	CASSHSGDSYEQYF
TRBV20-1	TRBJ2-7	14	CSARESGGVYEQYF
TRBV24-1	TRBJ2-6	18	CATSESWVSYPGANVLTF
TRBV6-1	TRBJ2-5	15	CASSPGMGGNVAQYF
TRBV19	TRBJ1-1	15	CASSISGTTNTEAFF
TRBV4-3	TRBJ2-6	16	CASSPDGSSGANVLTF
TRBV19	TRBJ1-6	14	CASGTGGRDSPLHF
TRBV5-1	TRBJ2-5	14	CASSPGTGVETQYF
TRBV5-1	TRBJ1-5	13	CASSLESNQPQHF
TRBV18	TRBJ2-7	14	CASSLDRVRYEQYF
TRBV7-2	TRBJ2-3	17	CASSLGPSGVFIDTQYF
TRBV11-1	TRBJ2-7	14	CASSSRGDSYEQYF
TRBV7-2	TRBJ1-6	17	CASSSKTGSPQNSPLHF
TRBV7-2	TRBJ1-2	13	CASSVGQNYGYTF
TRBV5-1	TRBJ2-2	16	CASSPDSYANTGELFF
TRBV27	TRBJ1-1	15	CASTELGRMNTEAFF
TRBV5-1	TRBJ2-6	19	CASSSTFRGRGSGANVLTF
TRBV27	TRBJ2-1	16	CASSFWGGSSYNEQFF
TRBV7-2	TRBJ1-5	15	CASSFQGQRDQPQHF